This T cell receptor beta chain originates from a study of monozygotic twins with inflammatory bowel disease. This CDR3 has 15 amino acids. Germline CDR1 is SQVTM and CDR2 is ANQGSEA. TCRdb reprocessed the 5' RACE reads and stores each CDR3 protein as one record, lacking DNA. This sample contains approximately 400,000 distinct CDR3 sequences. The source is a human donor with ulcerative colitis or Crohn's disease, or a healthy co-twin of an affected twin (not recorded which). The sequencing input was blood. The chain combines TRBV29-1 with TRBJ2-3; TCRdb selects TRBD1, and the lack of DNA leaves this call unchecked. CDR3 loop: CSVEVETGSTDTQYF.